This T cell receptor (beta chain) appears in the sequencing data of a study of post-analysis software for immune sequencing data. Study observations and caveats: TRBV5-6, TRBV5-1 and TRBV20-1 were among four to six TRBV segments more frequent in patients than controls.

Trimming took off 2 bases at V and 4 bases at J, with 4 bases between the two ends. Germline V lookup: CDR1 SGHVS, CDR2 FNYEAQ. The CDR3 has 12 amino acids. TCR beta libraries were prepared from cDNA with unique molecular identifiers. TCRdb reprocessed the PCR reads with MiXCR, giving one entry per CDR3 protein. Here the sample spans about 460,000 distinct CDR3 sequences, less than 45% being singletons. Turning to this clonotype: Its target is not known.

The rearrangement links TRBV7-6 to TRBJ2-3; D unclear. Sequenced input: blood. This receptor was taken from a girl aged 10 to 17 with multiple sclerosis. The CDR3 reads CASSLTADTQYF. The CDR3 nucleotides read TGTGCCAGCAGCTTAACGGCAGATACGCAGTATTTT.